The rows below give T cell receptor beta chains drawn from one sample of a study of cytomegalovirus exposure and HLA in healthy donors. Sequencing was performed with immunoSEQ multiplex PCR; in TCRdb, only in-frame clones are kept and a portion is missing. The table has 7,000 or so clones, more than 45% seen once; the top ten hold approximately 6%. The sample comprised PBMCs. The origin of the receptors is a young man in good health and CMV-seropositive. Both conserved end residues are part of each CDR3. D genes are given only for firm matches. Not all rows give a size; the values are once, few, many and, for expanded clones, a class.

d_call j_call v_call clone_size cdr3_aa cdr3_nt
TRBD2 TRBJ2-1 TRBV29-1 NA CSVLRAGGRVNEQFF TGCAGCGTTCTGAGGGCGGGGGGCCGAGTAAATGAGCAGTTCTTC
TRBD2 TRBJ2-1 TRBV7-8 NA CASSLPGGYNEQFF TGTGCCAGCAGCCTACCGGGAGGCTACAATGAGCAGTTCTTC
TRBD1 TRBJ1-1 TRBV15 NA CATSTRGQASEAFF TGTGCCACCAGCACGAGAGGACAGGCTTCTGAAGCTTTCTTT
NA TRBJ1-2 TRBV4-3 few CASSQDWVPTAGGYTF TGCGCCAGCAGCCAAGATTGGGTCCCTACCGCGGGAGGCTACACCTTC
TRBD1 TRBJ2-7 TRBV6-5 few CASSKGQAAYEQYF TGTGCCAGCTCTAAGGGACAGGCGGCCTACGAGCAGTACTTC
TRBD1 TRBJ1-6 TRBV6-1 NA CASSENRDSNSPLHF TGTGCCAGCAGTGAAAACCGGGACAGTAATTCACCCCTCCACTTT
TRBD1 TRBJ1-1 TRBV30 once CASGQEYTEAFF TGTGCCTCCGGACAGGAGTACACTGAAGCTTTCTTT
TRBD2 TRBJ2-7 TRBV4-3 NA CASSQEWRGSDEQYF TGCGCCAGCAGCCAAGAATGGCGCGGGAGTGACGAGCAGTACTTC
TRBD1 TRBJ1-2 TRBV9 NA CASARQGHYGYTF TGTGCCAGCGCTAGACAGGGTCACTATGGCTACACCTTC
NA TRBJ1-1 TRBV7-6 NA CASSLGGRTEAFF TGTGCCAGCAGCTTAGGTGGGAGGACTGAAGCTTTCTTT
NA TRBJ1-1 TRBV30 few CAWSVQGNTEAFF TGTGCCTGGAGTGTCCAGGGGAACACTGAAGCTTTCTTT
TRBD2 TRBJ2-7 TRBV4-1 NA CASSQGRGSTYEQYF TGCGCCAGCAGCCAAGGTCGCGGGAGTACCTACGAGCAGTACTTC
NA TRBJ1-2 TRBV14 NA CASSPNGGYTF TGTGCCAGCAGCCCCAACGGTGGCTACACCTTC
NA TRBJ1-1 TRBV6-5 NA CASSYGAPTEAFF TGTGCCAGCAGTTACGGAGCTCCAACTGAAGCTTTCTTT
TRBD2 TRBJ2-5 TRBV9 NA CASSPRLAGETQYF TGTGCCAGCAGCCCTCGACTAGCGGGAGAGACCCAGTACTTC
NA TRBJ2-3 TRBV29-1 NA CSGDPEATDTQYF TGCAGCGGGGATCCGGAGGCCACAGATACGCAGTATTTT
NA TRBJ2-7 TRBV20-1 NA CSARANEQYF TGCAGTGCTAGAGCTAACGAGCAGTACTTC
NA TRBJ1-2 TRBV28 NA CATQVNYGYTF TGTGCCACCCAGGTGAACTATGGCTACACCTTC
NA TRBJ2-6 TRBV4-2 medium-sized CASSQDNSGANVLTF TGTGCCAGCAGCCAAGACAACTCTGGGGCCAACGTCCTGACTTTC
TRBD1 TRBJ1-2 TRBV19 NA CASSWTGESYTF TGTGCCAGTAGTTGGACAGGGGAAAGCTACACCTTC
NA TRBJ1-1 TRBV4-1 NA CASSQEELFQDTEAFF TGCGCCAGCAGCCAGGAGGAGCTCTTCCAGGACACTGAAGCTTTCTTT
NA TRBJ2-7 TRBV7-6 once CASSQGTTEQYF TGTGCCAGCAGCCAGGGGACTACCGAGCAGTACTTC
NA TRBJ1-1 TRBV10-3 NA CATQPGLNTEAFF TGTGCCACCCAACCGGGATTGAACACTGAAGCTTTCTTT
TRBD1 TRBJ1-2 TRBV30 NA CAWRTETGFIGPTNYGYTF TGTGCCTGGAGGACCGAGACAGGGTTTATTGGGCCTACTAACTATGGCTACACCTTC
TRBD1 TRBJ2-7 TRBV18 NA CASSSGTAYEQYF TGTGCCAGCTCCTCCGGGACAGCCTACGAGCAGTACTTC
NA TRBJ1-2 TRBV29-1 NA CSVVTGNGYTF TGCAGCGTAGTTACAGGGAATGGCTACACCTTC
NA TRBJ1-6 TRBV29-1 NA CSAGVAVNSPLHF TGCAGCGCCGGGGTGGCAGTAAATTCACCCCTCCACTTT
NA TRBJ1-1 TRBV29-1 NA CSGGHLNTEAFF TGCAGCGGGGGACACTTGAACACTGAAGCTTTCTTT
TRBD1 TRBJ1-2 TRBV7-2 NA CASSSGGPGYTF TGTGCCAGCAGTTCAGGGGGCCCGGGCTACACCTTC
TRBD1 TRBJ1-2 TRBV4-3 medium-sized CASSQEFGTGDSVGYTF TGCGCCAGCAGCCAAGAATTCGGGACAGGGGATTCTGTGGGCTACACCTTC
TRBD1 TRBJ1-2 TRBV6-5 NA CASSPTGGFGYTF TGTGCCAGCAGCCCTACAGGGGGCTTTGGCTACACCTTC
TRBD1 TRBJ1-1 TRBV29-1 NA CSVGGTANTEAFF TGCAGCGTTGGAGGGACAGCTAACACTGAAGCTTTCTTT
TRBD2 TRBJ2-7 TRBV5-1 few CASSLASGSSYEQYF TGCGCCAGCAGCTTGGCCAGCGGGAGCTCCTACGAGCAGTACTTC